The table lists the clone carrying this TCR beta chain with many counts. This sample is drawn from a study of human T cells and chemical hapten exposure. Turning to the study itself: Patch tests applied 0.01% DPC to the upper back, read at 6 days. Mostly female, the patients presented with alopecia areata, totalis or universalis.

The ends were cut back, 3 bases at V and 7 bases at J, with 6 bases in the middle. CDR1 is MNHEY, CDR2 SVGAGI, per germline. The CDR3 sequence is 11 residues long. As for time point: patch test 2, 6 weeks after DPC sensitization. Regarding treatment: therapeutic diphenylcyclopropenone sensitization with weekly scalp DPC. Participating donors were patients with alopecia, aged 18 to 70 years, considered appropriate candidates for DPC. MiXCR, applied by TCRdb to the RACE reads, yields one record per CDR3 protein. The sample shows approximately 96,000 distinct CDR3 sequences, over 7.5% of them seen only once.

This receptor was identified in a woman aged 40-49 years with alopecia areata. Some clones in this sample may be carry-over from other donors' samples. V usage is TRBV6-5 and J usage is TRBJ1-1; D might be TRBD1 (5 bases). Here the sequenced sample was whole blood, taken in connection with sensitization to the hapten diphenylcyclopropenone (DPC). The CDR3 sequence: CASSYQGEAFF. The DNA of the CDR3 is TGTGCCAGCAGTTATCAGGGTGAAGCTTTCTTT.